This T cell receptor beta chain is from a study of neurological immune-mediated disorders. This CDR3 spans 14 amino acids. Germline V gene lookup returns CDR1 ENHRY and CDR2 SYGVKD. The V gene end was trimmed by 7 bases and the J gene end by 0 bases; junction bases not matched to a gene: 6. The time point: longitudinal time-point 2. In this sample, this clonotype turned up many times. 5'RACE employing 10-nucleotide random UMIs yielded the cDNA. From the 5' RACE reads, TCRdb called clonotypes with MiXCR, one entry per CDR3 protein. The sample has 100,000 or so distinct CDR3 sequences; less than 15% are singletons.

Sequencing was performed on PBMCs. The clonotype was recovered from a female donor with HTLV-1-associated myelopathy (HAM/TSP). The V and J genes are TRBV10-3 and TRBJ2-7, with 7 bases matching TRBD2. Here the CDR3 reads CAIKGAGSSYEQYF. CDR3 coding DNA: TGTGCCATCAAGGGAGCGGGGAGCTCCTACGAGCAGTACTTC.